One sample yielded the 13 T cell receptor beta chains listed below, sequenced in a study of T cell responses to AZD1222 COVID-19 vaccine. Clones were sequenced by immunoSEQ multiplex PCR, and TCRdb holds only the in-frame ones, with some missing. The data show 89,000 or so clones, roughly 86% seen once. The sample here was peripheral blood, taken 28 days after the second AZD1222 dose. These receptors all stem from an adult who received the AZD1222 COVID-19 vaccine.

This clone occurred once. The CDR3 reads CASSRGGPGTDTQYF. The DNA of the CDR3 is TGTGCCAGCAGCCGGGGGGGGCCCGGCACAGATACGCAGTATTTT. The V gene is TRBV21-1, the J gene TRBJ2-3; the table assigns TRBD2, which was not confirmed against the DNA. TRBV21-1 is a listed pseudogene. CDR3 length: 15 amino acids.

The chain links TRBV18 to TRBJ2-2; D uncertain. Germline assignment: CDR1 KGHSH and CDR2 LQKENI. Between the trimmed V and J ends, which lost 0 bases and 8 bases, there was a span of 7 bases. The CDR3 sequence is 13 residues long. CDR3 DNA sequence: TGTGCCAGCTCACCACCGCCCGCGGGGGAGCTGTTTTTT. This gives the protein CASSPPPAGELFF. The full variable domain, rest sourced from reference TRBV18 and TRBJ2-2, is NAGVMQNPRHLVRRRGQEARLRCSPMKGHSHVYWYRQLPEEGLKFMVYLQKENIIDESGMPKERFSAEFPKEGPSILRIQQVVRGDSAAYFCASSPPPAGELFFGEGSRLTVL.

This clone appeared many times. V gene TRBV19 combines with J gene TRBJ1-1, with D perhaps matching TRBD1 (5 bases). This CDR3 is 14 amino acids long. V gave up 3 bases and J gave up 1 base, with 9 bases separating them. The germline V gene has CDR1 LNHDA and CDR2 SQIVND (reference sequence). CDR3 loop: CASSIHGGNTEAFF. CDR3 nucleotide sequence: TGTGCCAGTAGTATCCATGGGGGGAACACTGAAGCTTTCTTT.

The rearrangement joins TRBV28 to TRBJ1-3, with 8 bases matching TRBD1. This CDR3 spans 15 amino acids. Germline V gene lookup returns CDR1 MDHEN and CDR2 SYDVKM. The V segment lost 6 bases and the J segment 3 bases; nucleotides outside the gene matches: 7. The CDR3 coding sequence is TGTGCCAGCAGAACCTCAGGGGGCCTTGGAAACACCATATATTTT. Translating it yields CASRTSGGLGNTIYF. Full variable domain (outside the CDR3, taken from reference TRBV28 and TRBJ1-3): DVKVTQSSRYLVKRTGEKVFLECVQDMDHENMFWYRQDPGLGLRLIYFSYDVKMKEKGDIPEGYSVSREKKERFSLILESASTNQTSMYLCASRTSGGLGNTIYFGEGSWLTVV.

The V call is TRBV19, the J call TRBJ2-5, with D hard to call. The CDR3 has 13 amino acids. From germline, CDR1 is LNHDA and CDR2 SQIVND (reference sequence). V lost 5 bases and J 3 bases, leaving 10 bases between the germline ends. The CDR3 protein is CASSLSKKETQYF. The CDR3 DNA reads as TGTGCCAGTAGTCTCAGTAAGAAAGAGACCCAGTACTTC. Drawing the rest from reference TRBV19 and TRBJ2-5, the complete variable domain is DGGITQSPKYLFRKEGQNVTLSCEQNLNHDAMYWYRQDPGQGLRLIYYSQIVNDFQKGDIAEGYSVSREKKESFPLTVTSAQKNPTAFYLCASSLSKKETQYFGPGTRLLVL.

The chain carries TRBV12-3 or TRBV12-4 and TRBJ2-1, with D unresolved. Deletions cut 6 bases from V and 1 base from J, with 7 bases between. The CDR3 extends over 13 amino acids. The CDR3 region is CASRWLSYNEQFF. The CDR3 region has the DNA TGTGCCAGCAGGTGGTTATCCTACAATGAGCAGTTCTTC.

The CDR3 region is CASSFPPPGEQYF. The CDR3 nucleotides read TGTGCCAGCAGTTTTCCCCCACCCGGGGAGCAGTACTTC. This chain links TRBV12-3 or TRBV12-4 with TRBJ2-7; D unclear. This CDR3 is built from 13 residues. Trimming stripped 3 bases from V and 7 bases from J, with 13 bases between.

The genes are TRBV7-8 and TRBJ2-7; either TRBD1 or TRBD2 may fit D (6 bases each). Trimming took 5 bases from V and 2 from J, leaving 16 bases between them. The CDR3 is made up of 15 amino acids. CDR1 is SGHVS and CDR2 is FQNEAQ in the germline V gene. Here the CDR3 DNA reads TGTGCCAGCAGCATTGTTGGGGGGCCGGCCTACGAGCAGTACTTC. Translating gives CASSIVGGPAYEQYF.

This clone came up once. This sequence joins TRBV7-9 and TRBJ2-7; D is unresolved. This CDR3 is built from 14 residues. The V end was cut by 2 bases, the J end by 1 base, with 9 bases between. The germline gives CDR1 SEHNR, CDR2 FQNEAQ (reference sequence). DNA of the CDR3: TGTGCCAGCAGCTTAATGGAAGGTTCCTACGAGCAGTACTTC. This translates into CASSLMEGSYEQYF.

This CDR3 reads CASSLDVTGKLFF. Here the CDR3 DNA reads TGTGCCAGCAGCTTAGATGTAACGGGTAAACTGTTTTTT. V gene TRBV11-2 combines with J gene TRBJ1-4; D ambiguous. The germline gives CDR1 SGHAT, CDR2 FQNNGV. The CDR3 runs to 13 residues. Trimming cost V 0 bases and J 11 bases, with 10 bases left between them.

The J gene is TRBJ1-1, the V gene TRBV5-4; D uncertain. The CDR3 length is 13 residues. From germline, CDR1 is SGHNT and CDR2 YYREEE (reference sequence). V was clipped by 5 bases and J by 2 bases, with 10 bases between them. DNA of the CDR3: TGTGCCAGCAGACTAGGAGCCAACACTGAAGCTTTCTTT. It encodes CASRLGANTEAFF. Supplemented by reference TRBV5-4 and TRBJ1-1, the full variable domain reads ETGVTQSPTHLIKTRGQQVTLRCSSQSGHNTVSWYQQALGQGPQFIFQYYREEENGRGNFPPRFSGLQFPNYSSELNVNALELDDSALYLCASRLGANTEAFFGQGTRLTVV.

The chain links TRBV5-1 to TRBJ1-2; D gene ambiguous. Germline lookup yields CDR1 SGHRS and CDR2 YFSETQ. This CDR3 contains 14 residues. V lost 0 bases and J lost 6, with 12 bases in between. CDR3: CASSLDAGTHGYTF. As DNA, the CDR3 is TGCGCCAGCAGCTTGGATGCGGGAACCCATGGCTACACCTTC.

This clone was recorded only once. The chain employs TRBV12-3 or TRBV12-4 and TRBJ1-1; D is undetermined. This CDR3 is 12 amino acids long. Trimming took off 7 bases at V and 1 base at J, with 7 bases between the two ends. CDR3 in DNA: TGTGCCAGCATACGAGGGAACACTGAAGCTTTCTTT. Its protein product is CASIRGNTEAFF.